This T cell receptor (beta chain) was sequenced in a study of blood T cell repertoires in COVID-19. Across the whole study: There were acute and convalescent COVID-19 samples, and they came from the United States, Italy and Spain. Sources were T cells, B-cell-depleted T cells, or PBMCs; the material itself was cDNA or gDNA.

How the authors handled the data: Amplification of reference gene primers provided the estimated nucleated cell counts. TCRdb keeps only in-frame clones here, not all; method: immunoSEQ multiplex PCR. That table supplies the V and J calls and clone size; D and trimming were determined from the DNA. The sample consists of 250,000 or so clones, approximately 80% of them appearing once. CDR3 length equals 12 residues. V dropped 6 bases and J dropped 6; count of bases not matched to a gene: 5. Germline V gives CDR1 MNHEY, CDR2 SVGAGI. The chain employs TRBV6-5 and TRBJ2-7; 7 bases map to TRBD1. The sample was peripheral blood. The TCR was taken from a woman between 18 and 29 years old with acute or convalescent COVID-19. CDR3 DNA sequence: TGTGCCAGCAGCTGGAACAGGGGCGAGCAGTACTTC. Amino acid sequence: CASSWNRGEQYF.